Detailed here is one TCR beta chain. The data derive from a study of control samples from healthy donors and cancer patients. Generated by immunoSEQ multiplex PCR, the TCRdb table keeps only in-frame clones and is missing some. Altogether tens of thousands of clones are present, roughly 85% being singletons, with the ten largest covering less than 25%. The source of this sequence is a man aged 55 to 70 with head and neck cancer. The sequenced sample was PBMCs.

The CDR3 protein is CASSQDFTGRSSYEQYF. The CDR3 nucleotides read TGCGCCAGCAGCCAAGATTTTACCGGGAGGTCCTCCTACGAGCAGTACTTC. The chain recombines TRBV4-3 with TRBJ2-7, with 7 bases identical to TRBD2. CDR3 length equals 17 residues. The J segment lost 0 bases and the V segment lost 0 bases, leaving 8 bases of the junction unmatched. Germline V CDR1 and CDR2: LGHNA, YSLEER.